This T cell receptor (beta chain) was recovered during a study of shared clonotypes between healthy human individuals. The wider study: Each donor's CD4 naive and CD4 memory cells filled three plates apiece, CD8 naive two, and CD8 memory one. Overall study findings and caveats: Expectations were that clonotype sharing among donors would be affected by sequencing depth.

The method was immunoSEQ multiplex PCR; TCRdb's version includes in-frame clones alone and lacks a portion of them. The table shows about 510,000 clones, with around 96% occurring only once. CDR1 is MNHEY, CDR2 SMNVEV, per germline (reference sequence). The ends were cut back, 6 bases at V and 8 bases at J, with 13 bases in the middle. The CDR3 runs 13 residues. There were no recent acute infections or vaccinations among the donors, who were healthy HIV-negative adults. Nashville, Tennessee was home to all donors, who were Caucasian adults. On this clone: Antigen: not known.

The receptor was isolated from a woman in her 30s in good health. Sequencing was performed on naive CD4+ T cells sorted from blood. The subset denotes: CD45RA+ positively selected. V usage is TRBV27 and J usage is TRBJ1-4; D unresolved. CDR3 protein: CASRSKGLEKLFF. The CDR3 DNA sequence: TGTGCCAGCAGATCCAAGGGTCTAGAAAAACTGTTTTTT. The whole variable domain, remainder taken from reference TRBV27 and TRBJ1-4, is EAQVTQNPRYLITVTGKKLTVTCSQNMNHEYMSWYRQDPGLGLRQIYYSMNVEVTDKGDVPEGYKVSRKEKRNFPLILESPSPNQTSLYFCASRSKGLEKLFFGSGTQLSVL.